This passage covers 32 T cell receptor beta chains from one sample sequenced in a study of CD8 T cells in Susac syndrome. Reverse transcription of about 0.5 to 1 ug RNA used random hexamers. TCRdb fed the immunoSEQ multiplex PCR reads into MiXCR, producing one record per CDR3 protein. The table has roughly 140,000 distinct CDR3 sequences, roughly 94% seen once. The sample taken for sequencing was CD8+ T cells from PBMCs. The receptors come from a human donor in good health.

In nucleotides, the CDR3 is TGCAGCGGAGAGGGGGCGACTAGCGGGAGGCCCTACAATGAGCAGTTCTTC. It is translated as CSGEGATSGRPYNEQFF. V is TRBV29-1 and J is TRBJ2-1, with 13 bases fitting TRBD2. CDR1 and CDR2 (germline): SQVTM, ANQGSEA. This CDR3 is 17 amino acids long. Losses at the gene ends were 7 bases for V and 2 bases for J; bases not matched to a gene: 11.

The chain recombines TRBV4-2 with TRBJ1-5; D is unresolved. Looked up from germline, CDR1 is LGHNA and CDR2 is YNFKEQ. The CDR3 sequence is 13 residues long. With 4 bases removed from V and 3 bases from J, the gap between germline ends came to 7 bases. CDR3 residues: CASSLQTNQPQHF. In DNA form, the CDR3 reads TGTGCCAGCAGCCTACAGACCAATCAGCCCCAGCATTTT.

The V gene is TRBV19, the J gene TRBJ2-1; TRBD1 aligns across 8 bases. V dropped 3 bases and J dropped 6; count of bases not matched to a gene: 4. The CDR3 length is 14 residues. CDR1 and CDR2 (germline): LNHDA, SQIVND (reference sequence). The DNA of the CDR3 is TGTGCCAGTAGTATTGCCACAGGGGGCAATGAGCAGTTCTTC. Translated, it gives CASSIATGGNEQFF.

The V gene is TRBV30, the J gene TRBJ2-5, with TRBD1 identical over 8 bases. V dropped 2 bases and J dropped 5; count of bases not matched to a gene: 13. Germline V gene lookup returns CDR1 GTSNPN and CDR2 SVGIG (reference sequence). The CDR3 totals 16 residues. CDR3: CAWSQGASSVWETQYF. In DNA, the CDR3 is TGTGCCTGGAGTCAGGGGGCTTCATCGGTTTGGGAGACCCAGTACTTC. Complete variable domain (other parts from reference TRBV30 and TRBJ2-5): SQTIHQWPATLVQPVGSPLSLECTVEGTSNPNLYWYRQAAGRGLQLLFYSVGIGQISSEVPQNLSASRPQDRQFILSSKKLLLSDSGFYLCAWSQGASSVWETQYFGPGTRLLVL.

The chain combines TRBV12-3 or TRBV12-4 with TRBJ1-5, with a possible D match to TRBD1 (6 bases). V lost 7 bases and J 7 bases, leaving 17 bases between the germline ends. CDR3 length: 14 amino acids. CDR3 region: CASTLGGARQPQHF. The CDR3 nucleotides read TGTGCCAGCACCCTTGGGGGGGCGCGGCAGCCCCAGCATTTT.

V is TRBV11-2 and J is TRBJ2-1; the D gene is possibly TRBD2 (6 bases). CDR1 SGHAT and CDR2 FQNNGV come from the germline V gene. V was shortened by 5 bases and J by 7 bases, with 21 bases between the two germline ends. CDR3 length: 16 residues. DNA of the CDR3: TGTGCCAGCAGCCTCAATAGCGGAGGAGGTAGGAATGAGCAGTTCTTC. Encoded protein: CASSLNSGGGRNEQFF.

The rearrangement uses TRBV12-3 or TRBV12-4 and TRBJ2-7; 9 bases match TRBD2. Trimming cost V 6 bases and J 7 bases; bases outside gene matches: 10. The CDR3 runs to 14 residues. The CDR3 protein is CASRRTSGLGEQYF. The CDR3 DNA follows: TGTGCCAGCAGGAGAACTAGCGGGTTGGGGGAGCAGTACTTC.

This clonotype was detected only once. This rearrangement joins TRBV27 to TRBJ2-1; 10 nucleotides match TRBD2. V gave up 4 bases and J gave up 4 bases; unmatched junction bases: 4. Germline V lookup: CDR1 MNHEY, CDR2 SMNVEV (reference sequence). The length of the CDR3 is 15 residues. CDR3 nucleotides: TGTGCCAGCAGTTGGTCTAGCGGGGGTTACAATGAGCAGTTCTTC. This encodes CASSWSSGGYNEQFF.

The chain employs TRBV30 and TRBJ1-1; 7 positions agree with TRBD1. Per the germline V gene, CDR1 is GTSNPN and CDR2 is SVGIG (reference sequence). The CDR3 spans 15 residues. The trim removed 4 bases at V and 0 bases at J, leaving 8 bases unmatched. The DNA for the CDR3 is TGTGCCTGGATCCTCGGCGGGACAGTGAACACTGAAGCTTTCTTT. It encodes CAWILGGTVNTEAFF. Filled out from reference TRBV30 and TRBJ1-1, the complete variable domain reads SQTIHQWPATLVQPVGSPLSLECTVEGTSNPNLYWYRQAAGRGLQLLFYSVGIGQISSEVPQNLSASRPQDRQFILSSKKLLLSDSGFYLCAWILGGTVNTEAFFGQGTRLTVV.

The CDR3: CASSLVPGGVSGTNEQFF. The CDR3 DNA sequence: TGTGCCAGCAGTTTAGTACCGGGTGGTGTAAGCGGGACCAATGAGCAGTTCTTC. The genes are TRBV27 and TRBJ2-1; 7 bases fit TRBD2. The CDR3 sequence is 18 residues long. The germline gives CDR1 MNHEY, CDR2 SMNVEV (reference sequence). The J segment lost 6 bases and the V segment lost 2 bases, leaving 16 bases of the junction unmatched.

The chain employs TRBV20-1 and TRBJ1-5; D not certain. Trimming took off 4 bases at V and 5 bases at J, with 15 bases between the two ends. Germline loops: CDR1 DFQATT, CDR2 SNEGSKA (reference sequence). The CDR3 consists of 14 residues. In DNA, the CDR3 is TGCAGTGCTACGCTGATAGGGAACGATCAGCCCCAGCATTTT. Protein: CSATLIGNDQPQHF.

This rearrangement joins TRBV12-5 to TRBJ1-1, with D possibly TRBD1 on 6 matching bases. CDR3 length equals 14 residues. Germline lookup yields CDR1 LGHNT and CDR2 FRNRAP. V was trimmed by 3 bases and J by 2 bases, leaving 10 bases between them. The DNA of the CDR3 is TGTGCTAGTGGTTTAGGAGGGACAAACACTGAAGCTTTCTTT. Amino acid sequence: CASGLGGTNTEAFF. The full variable domain, its missing parts supplied by reference TRBV12-5 and TRBJ1-1, is DARVTQTPRHKVTEMGQEVTMRCQPILGHNTVFWYRQTMMQGLELLAYFRNRAPLDDSGMPKDRFSAEMPDATLATLKIQPSEPRDSAVYFCASGLGGTNTEAFFGQGTRLTVV.

The V call is TRBV4-3, the J call TRBJ1-3; D not certain. The germline V gene has CDR1 LGHNA and CDR2 YSLEER. The CDR3 sequence is 15 residues long. Trimming shortened V by 1 base and J by 0 bases, and 7 bases separated the two germline ends. The CDR3 bases are TGCGCCAGCAGCCAAGGCGCCGGCTCTGGAAACACCATATATTTT. This codes for CASSQGAGSGNTIYF.

The V gene is TRBV28, the J gene TRBJ2-7; D is unclear. The CDR3 length is 10 residues. CDR1 and CDR2 (germline): MDHEN, SYDVKM. Deletions cut 8 bases from V and 3 bases from J, with 5 bases between. The CDR3 loop reads CASGIYEQYF. CDR3 nucleotide sequence: TGTGCCAGCGGAATCTACGAGCAGTACTTC.

The chain couples TRBV29-1 to TRBJ2-2; D uncertain. V gave up 4 bases and J gave up 5 bases, with 8 bases separating them. The CDR3 has 12 residues. CDR1 SQVTM and CDR2 ANQGSEA come from the germline V gene. The CDR3 DNA reads TGCAGCGTTGTGGTGGTTACCGGGGAGCTGTTTTTT. It codes for CSVVVVTGELFF.

CDR3 in DNA: TGCAGCGTTGAAGGAACTTCGGACGGGAACACTGAAGCTTTCTTT. The encoded protein is CSVEGTSDGNTEAFF. This chain joins TRBV29-1 and TRBJ1-1; D not resolved. Per germline, CDR1 SQVTM and CDR2 ANQGSEA. V was cut by 1 base and J by 1 base, with 13 bases left in between. The CDR3 runs to 15 residues.

The chain joins TRBV20-1 to TRBJ2-7; 7 bases fit TRBD2. This CDR3 has 12 amino acids. J was trimmed by 3 bases and V by 3 bases; bases with no gene match: 2. Germline CDR1 DFQATT, CDR2 SNEGSKA (reference sequence). The CDR3 nucleotides are TGCAGTGCTAGGGGGAGGGACTACGAGCAGTACTTC. Encoded protein: CSARGRDYEQYF.

J is TRBJ2-4 and V is TRBV4-2, with 10 positions matching TRBD1. V was clipped by 7 bases and J by 9 bases; unmatched bases: 12. CDR1 and CDR2 (germline): LGHNA, YNFKEQ. This CDR3 is 15 amino acids long. The CDR3 DNA reads TGTGCCAGCACATACACCGGGACAGGGGATGTCATTCAGTACTTC. Translating gives CASTYTGTGDVIQYF.

This chain uses TRBV28 with TRBJ2-7, with a possible D match to TRBD1 (5 bases). V shed 6 bases and J shed 5 bases, with 14 bases lying between them. The germline CDR1 and CDR2 sequences are MDHEN and SYDVKM. The CDR3 consists of 13 residues. The CDR3 reads CASSRIKGDEQYF. CDR3 DNA sequence: TGTGCCAGCAGCCGCATTAAAGGGGACGAGCAGTACTTC.

V is TRBV7-9 and J is TRBJ2-3; D gene unclear. Germline assignment: CDR1 SEHNR and CDR2 FQNEAQ (reference sequence). Trimming pared 3 bases from V and 0 bases from J, leaving 4 bases between. The CDR3 is 13 amino acids. CDR3 in amino acids: CASSFDSTDTQYF. Here the CDR3 DNA reads TGTGCCAGCAGCTTTGACAGCACAGATACGCAGTATTTT.

The V call is TRBV4-1, the J call TRBJ1-5, with D perhaps matching TRBD1 (6 bases). CDR3 length: 15 residues. V lost 0 bases and J lost 2, with 8 bases in between. Germline V CDR1 and CDR2: MGHRA, YSYEKL. CDR3 nucleotide sequence: TGCGCCAGCAGCCAAGAACAGGGTGGCAATCAGCCCCAGCATTTT. Its protein is CASSQEQGGNQPQHF.

CDR3: CASSFSGVKDEQYF. DNA of the CDR3: TGTGCCAGCAGTTTTTCGGGGGTAAAGGACGAGCAGTACTTC. The chain uses TRBV12-3 or TRBV12-4 and TRBJ2-7; D perhaps matches TRBD2 (6 bases). V shed 3 bases and J shed 5 bases, with 14 bases lying between them. CDR3 length: 14 residues.

The CDR3 loop is CASSLGSTETQYF. Written as DNA, the CDR3 is TGCGCCAGCAGCTTAGGAAGCACAGAGACCCAGTACTTC. This chain joins TRBV5-1 and TRBJ2-5, with D hard to call. Trimming took off 2 bases at V and 4 bases at J, with 9 bases between the two ends. CDR1 is SGHRS and CDR2 is YFSETQ in the germline V gene. CDR3 size: 13 residues.

This chain uses TRBV4-3 with TRBJ2-1; 8 bases agree with TRBD2. The CDR3 is 18 residues long. The germline V gene has CDR1 LGHNA and CDR2 YSLEER. J lost 4 bases, V lost 0 bases, and 11 bases had no gene match. The CDR3 region has the DNA TGCGCCAGCAGCCAAGACTCGGGGGGGCCGGGAACTTACAATGAGCAGTTCTTC. Translated, it gives CASSQDSGGPGTYNEQFF.

The chain has TRBV13 and TRBJ2-1; D possibly matches TRBD1 or TRBD2 (5 bases each). The CDR3 spans 14 residues. V lost 8 bases and J lost 10, with 21 bases in between. The germline CDR1 and CDR2 sequences are PRHDT and FYEKMQ (reference sequence). In DNA form, the CDR3 reads TGTGCCAGCGGCTACGGGACCAACCGTGGCGAGCAGTTCTTC. It is translated as CASGYGTNRGEQFF.

The chain joins TRBV4-1 to TRBJ2-2; D gene uncertain. The germline V gene has CDR1 MGHRA and CDR2 YSYEKL. Trimming cost V 1 base and J 2 bases, with 11 bases left between them. The CDR3 spans 16 residues. CDR3: CASSQVTNDNTGELFF. CDR3 nucleotide sequence: TGCGCCAGCAGCCAAGTAACCAACGACAACACCGGGGAGCTGTTTTTT.

The V call is TRBV27, the J call TRBJ2-7; D remains unclear. Between the trimmed V and J ends, which lost 0 bases and 5 bases, there was a span of 5 bases. From germline, CDR1 is MNHEY and CDR2 SMNVEV (reference sequence). This CDR3 region has 12 residues. The CDR3 loop reads CASSLSNHEQYF. For the CDR3, the DNA is TGTGCCAGCAGTTTATCTAACCACGAGCAGTACTTC.

The gene calls are TRBV15 and TRBJ2-3, with 12 bases identical to TRBD2. The V gene end was trimmed by 9 bases and the J gene end by 0 bases; junction bases not matched to a gene: 10. This CDR3 spans 17 amino acids. The V gene's germline CDR1 is LNHNV and CDR2 YYDKDF (reference sequence). CDR3 sequence: CATGAGLAGPSTDTQYF. Here the CDR3 DNA reads TGTGCCACAGGGGCGGGACTAGCGGGCCCTAGCACAGATACGCAGTATTTT. Full variable domain (missing parts from reference TRBV15 and TRBJ2-3): DAMVIQNPRYQVTQFGKPVTLSCSQTLNHNVMYWYQQKSSQAPKLLFHYYDKDFNNEADTPDNFQSRRPNTSFCFLDIRSPGLGDTAMYLCATGAGLAGPSTDTQYFGPGTRLTVL.

This rearrangement joins TRBV7-9 to TRBJ2-7, with D tentatively TRBD2 (6 bases). In germline, CDR1 is SEHNR, CDR2 FQNEAQ (reference sequence). V lost 2 bases, J lost 6 bases, and 11 bases lay in between. There are 13 residues in the CDR3. The CDR3 bases are TGTGCCAGCAGCTTATCCATAGCGGCCGAGCAGTACTTC. Its translation is CASSLSIAAEQYF.

The chain links TRBV20-1 to TRBJ2-7; a possible D gene is TRBD1 (6 bases). The CDR3 runs to 12 residues. Trimming took off 6 bases at V and 2 bases at J, with 11 bases between the two ends. Germline CDR1 and CDR2: DFQATT and SNEGSKA (reference sequence). CDR3 nucleotide sequence: TGCAGTGCCAACACAGGGACCTACGAGCAGTACTTC. It translates to CSANTGTYEQYF.

This chain uses TRBV7-9 with TRBJ2-7, with D uncertain. V lost 5 bases and J lost 7, with 12 bases in between. There are 12 residues in the CDR3. Germline V CDR1 and CDR2: SEHNR, FQNEAQ (reference sequence). CDR3 region: CASSPVGLEQYF. CDR3 bases: TGTGCCAGCAGCCCCGTCGGATTGGAGCAGTACTTC.

The chain combines TRBV28 with TRBJ2-5, with 7 bases matching TRBD1. After removal of 2 bases from V and 5 bases from J, the junction contained 5 bases not matched to a gene. The CDR3 length is 14 residues. Germline CDR1 MDHEN, CDR2 SYDVKM. In DNA form, the CDR3 reads TGTGCCAGCAGTTTAGCGACAGGGTATGAGACCCAGTACTTC. Amino acids: CASSLATGYETQYF.